A single sample gave rise to the 18 T cell receptor beta chains below, sequenced in a study of preoperative IRX-2 immunotherapy in early breast cancer. The treatment: preoperative locoregional IRX-2 cytokine immunotherapy. Clones were sequenced by immunoSEQ multiplex PCR, and TCRdb holds only the in-frame ones, with some missing. The sample holds roughly 26,000 clones, about 87% seen once. The source material was tumor tissue, sampled after IRX-2 immunotherapy. These receptors were obtained from a human donor with breast cancer.

The rearrangement uses TRBV7-9 and TRBJ1-1; 10 bases fit TRBD1. CDR3 length: 15 residues. From germline, CDR1 is SEHNR and CDR2 FQNEAQ (reference sequence). The J segment lost 0 bases and the V segment lost 5 bases, leaving 3 bases of the junction unmatched. The CDR3 region has the DNA TGTGCCAGCAGCAGGGACAGGGGAATGAACACTGAAGCTTTCTTT. As protein: CASSRDRGMNTEAFF.

This chain links TRBV6-1 with TRBJ1-3, with 10 bases lining up with TRBD1. The CDR3 has 14 amino acids. Germline loops: CDR1 MNHNS, CDR2 SASEGT. The V segment lost 6 bases and the J segment 3 bases; nucleotides outside the gene matches: 2. The CDR3 loop reads CASRGQGGGNTIYF. As DNA, the CDR3 is TGTGCCAGCAGAGGACAGGGGGGTGGAAACACCATATATTTT.

The chain employs TRBV4-1 and TRBJ1-2; 8 positions agree with TRBD1. Germline V gene sequence: CDR1 MGHRA, CDR2 YSYEKL. The CDR3 runs 17 residues. With V trimmed by 2 bases and J by 8 bases, 16 bases remained unmatched. The CDR3 protein is CASSQPYGNRGTNGYTF. The CDR3 region has the DNA TGCGCCAGCAGCCAACCATACGGGAACAGGGGGACTAACGGCTACACCTTC.

V usage is TRBV11-2 and J usage is TRBJ1-3; TRBD1 is a possible D gene (5 bases). Germline CDR1 is SGHAT and CDR2 is FQNNGV. CDR3 size: 15 residues. Trimming pared 6 bases from V and 4 bases from J, leaving 16 bases between. The CDR3 region is CASRFPGGSGNTIYF. CDR3 coding DNA: TGTGCCAGCAGGTTTCCGGGGGGATCCGGAAACACCATATATTTT.

The rearrangement links TRBV2 to TRBJ2-2; maybe TRBD1 (5 bases). This CDR3 region has 15 residues. V was clipped by 4 bases and J by 0 bases, with 9 bases between them. CDR1 and CDR2 from the germline V gene are SNHLY and FYNNEI. Here the CDR3 reads CASSVTDPNTGELFF. The CDR3 DNA is TGTGCCAGCAGTGTGACAGACCCGAACACCGGGGAGCTGTTTTTT.

V is TRBV19 and J is TRBJ1-1, with D hard to call. Germline CDR1 LNHDA, CDR2 SQIVND (reference sequence). The CDR3 contains 13 residues. Trimming removed 3 bases at V and 1 base at J, with 6 bases between. Here the CDR3 DNA reads TGTGCCAGTAGTATCGGAAGGAACACTGAAGCTTTCTTT. Encoded protein: CASSIGRNTEAFF.

This rearrangement joins TRBV11-2 to TRBJ2-3; a weak D match, TRBD2 (6 bases). Trimming stripped 5 bases from V and 0 bases from J, with 15 bases between. The CDR3 loop spans 16 amino acids. Germline CDR1 is SGHAT and CDR2 is FQNNGV. CDR3 coding DNA: TGTGCCAGCAGCCGATGGTTGGGGGGAAGCACAGATACGCAGTATTTT. Amino acids: CASSRWLGGSTDTQYF.

The table lists this clone with a count of one. V gene TRBV30 combines with J gene TRBJ1-1, with D possibly being TRBD1 (6 bases). Germline V gene lookup returns CDR1 GTSNPN and CDR2 SVGIG (reference sequence). V was shortened by 2 bases and J by 1 base, with 8 bases between the two germline ends. This CDR3 region has 13 residues. The CDR3 region is CAWSLQGNTEAFF. The CDR3 nucleotides are TGTGCCTGGAGTTTACAGGGGAACACTGAAGCTTTCTTT.

This chain links TRBV7-9 with TRBJ2-3, with D perhaps given as TRBD1 or TRBD2 (5 bases each). The CDR3 has 16 residues. V gave up 5 bases and J gave up 6 bases, with 21 bases separating them. Germline CDR1 is SEHNR and CDR2 is FQNEAQ (reference sequence). CDR3 nucleotide sequence: TGTGCCAGCAGCCCGCAGGGAGCCTCCTCTGCGGATACGCAGTATTTT. Translating gives CASSPQGASSADTQYF. The whole variable domain, filled in from reference TRBV7-9 and TRBJ2-3, reads DTGVSQNPRHKITKRGQNVTFRCDPISEHNRLYWYRQTLGQGPEFLTYFQNEAQLEKSRLLSDRFSAERPKGSFSTLEIQRTEQGDSAMYLCASSPQGASSADTQYFGPGTRLTVL.

J is TRBJ1-2 and V is TRBV19, with D unresolved. The CDR3 spans 12 residues. Per the germline V gene, CDR1 is LNHDA and CDR2 is SQIVND (reference sequence). Deletions cut 8 bases from V and 5 bases from J, with 12 bases between. CDR3 coding DNA: TGTGCCAGTCGGACGGACGCGTATGGCTACACCTTC. Its translation: CASRTDAYGYTF.

The chain carries TRBV5-5 and TRBJ1-1; D unresolved. Looked up from germline, CDR1 is SGHKS and CDR2 is YYEKEE (reference sequence). CDR3 length equals 15 residues. Trimming pared 2 bases from V and 0 bases from J, leaving 11 bases between. This CDR3 is CASSLVLVMNTEAFF. The CDR3 DNA is TGTGCCAGCAGCTTAGTTCTGGTCATGAACACTGAAGCTTTCTTT.

This clone was detected only once. This chain uses TRBV28 with TRBJ2-1; TRBD1 is a possible D gene (5 bases). The CDR3 runs to 13 residues. CDR1 and CDR2 (germline): MDHEN, SYDVKM. The V end lost 7 bases, the J end lost 9 bases, and 16 bases lay between the germline ends. The CDR3 loop is CASNRHQGSEQFF. DNA of the CDR3: TGTGCCAGCAATAGGCACCAGGGAAGTGAGCAGTTCTTC.

The rearrangement joins TRBV7-9 to TRBJ2-1; D possibly matches TRBD1 or TRBD2 (5 bases each). Germline loops: CDR1 SEHNR, CDR2 FQNEAQ (reference sequence). This CDR3 comprises 15 residues. The V end lost 5 bases, the J end lost 5 bases, and 16 bases lay between the germline ends. In DNA, the CDR3 is TGTGCCAGCAGCCGGGACCGCCAACTTGACAATGAGCAGTTCTTC. It specifies CASSRDRQLDNEQFF.

The chain employs TRBV6-5 and TRBJ1-1; D gene ambiguous. This CDR3 has 13 amino acids. Germline lookup yields CDR1 MNHEY and CDR2 SVGAGI. Trimming took off 6 bases at V and 7 bases at J, with 15 bases between the two ends. CDR3 residues: CASRPTVWGEAFF. The CDR3, as DNA: TGTGCCAGCAGACCAACAGTGTGGGGTGAAGCTTTCTTT.

This chain joins TRBV11-2 and TRBJ2-3; the D gene could be TRBD1 or TRBD2 (7 bases each). The CDR3 has 14 residues. Trimming cost V 2 bases and J 5 bases, with 11 bases left between them. Germline-derived CDR1 and CDR2 are SGHAT and FQNNGV. CDR3: CASSLQGGGDTQYF. The CDR3 nucleotides read TGTGCCAGCAGCTTACAGGGGGGGGGAGATACGCAGTATTTT.

The table lists this clone with a count of one. The rearrangement links TRBV5-1 to TRBJ2-1, with D possibly TRBD2 on 6 matching bases. Germline lookup yields CDR1 SGHRS and CDR2 YFSETQ. The CDR3 is 15 residues long. V was trimmed by 4 bases and J by 1 base, leaving 12 bases between them. The CDR3 sequence: CASSSDLASYNEQFF. The CDR3 region has the DNA TGCGCCAGCAGCAGCGACCTAGCGTCCTACAATGAGCAGTTCTTC. The whole variable domain, filled in from reference TRBV5-1 and TRBJ2-1, reads KAGVTQTPRYLIKTRGQQVTLSCSPISGHRSVSWYQQTPGQGLQFLFEYFSETQRNKGNFPGRFSGRQFSNSRSEMNVSTLELGDSALYLCASSSDLASYNEQFFGPGTRLTVL.

The V and J genes are TRBV5-4 and TRBJ1-1; D is ambiguous. The CDR3 sequence is 14 residues long. Per the germline V gene, CDR1 is SGHNT and CDR2 is YYREEE (reference sequence). Trimming shortened V by 1 base and J by 0 bases, and 7 bases separated the two germline ends. The DNA for the CDR3 is TGTGCCAGCAGCTTGAACAGTATGAACACTGAAGCTTTCTTT. Its protein product is CASSLNSMNTEAFF.

V gene TRBV28 combines with J gene TRBJ1-2; D may be TRBD1 (5 bases). The germline gives CDR1 MDHEN, CDR2 SYDVKM. V was shortened by 2 bases and J by 2 bases, with 9 bases between the two germline ends. The CDR3 loop spans 14 amino acids. CDR3 nucleotides: TGTGCCAGCAGTTTAGAGAGGGGCAACTATGGCTACACCTTC. Its protein is CASSLERGNYGYTF.